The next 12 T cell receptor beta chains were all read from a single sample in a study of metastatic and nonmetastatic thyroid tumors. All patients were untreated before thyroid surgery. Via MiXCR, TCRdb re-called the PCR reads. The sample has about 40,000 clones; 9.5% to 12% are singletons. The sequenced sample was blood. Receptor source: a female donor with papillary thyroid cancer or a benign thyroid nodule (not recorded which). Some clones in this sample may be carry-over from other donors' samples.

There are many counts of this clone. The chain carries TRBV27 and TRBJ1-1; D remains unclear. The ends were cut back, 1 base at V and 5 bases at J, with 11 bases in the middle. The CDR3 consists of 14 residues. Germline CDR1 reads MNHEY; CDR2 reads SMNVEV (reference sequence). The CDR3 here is CASSLWPGETEAFF. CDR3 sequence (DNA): TGTGCCAGCAGTTTATGGCCAGGCGAAACTGAAGCTTTCTTT.

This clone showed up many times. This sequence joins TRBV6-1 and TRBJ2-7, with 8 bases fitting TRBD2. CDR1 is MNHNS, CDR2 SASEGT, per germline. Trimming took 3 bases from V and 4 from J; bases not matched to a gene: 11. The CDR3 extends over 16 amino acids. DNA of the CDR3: TGTGCCAGCAGTGACGCGGGACTAGTGGGAGTTTACGAGCAGTACTTC. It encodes CASSDAGLVGVYEQYF.

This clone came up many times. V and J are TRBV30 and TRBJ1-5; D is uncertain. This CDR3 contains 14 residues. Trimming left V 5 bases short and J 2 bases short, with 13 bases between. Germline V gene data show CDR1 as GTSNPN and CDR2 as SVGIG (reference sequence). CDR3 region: CAWAKRSRNQPQHF. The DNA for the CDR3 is TGTGCCTGGGCGAAACGGTCGCGCAATCAGCCCCAGCATTTT.

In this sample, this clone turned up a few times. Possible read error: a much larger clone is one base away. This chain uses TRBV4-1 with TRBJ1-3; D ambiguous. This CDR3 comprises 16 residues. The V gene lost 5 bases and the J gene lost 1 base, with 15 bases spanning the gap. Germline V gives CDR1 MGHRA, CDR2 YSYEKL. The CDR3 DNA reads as TGCGCCAGCAGCTCAGTAAAATCTGGGTCTGGAAACACCATATATTTT. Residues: CASSSVKSGSGNTIYF.

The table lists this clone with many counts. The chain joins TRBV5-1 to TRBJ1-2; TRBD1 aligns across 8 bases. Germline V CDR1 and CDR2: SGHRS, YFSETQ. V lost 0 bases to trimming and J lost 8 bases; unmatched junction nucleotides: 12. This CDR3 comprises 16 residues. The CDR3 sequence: CASSLGLDRAAGGYTF. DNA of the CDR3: TGCGCCAGCAGCTTGGGACTGGACAGGGCGGCGGGAGGCTACACCTTC.

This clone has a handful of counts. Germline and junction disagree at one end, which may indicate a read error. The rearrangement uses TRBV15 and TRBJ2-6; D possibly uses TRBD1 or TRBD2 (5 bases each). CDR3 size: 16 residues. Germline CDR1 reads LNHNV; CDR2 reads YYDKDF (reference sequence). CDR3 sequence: CATSTDVDSGADVLTF. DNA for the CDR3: TGTGCCACCAGCACAGATGTGGACTCTGGGGCCGACGTCCTGACTTTC.

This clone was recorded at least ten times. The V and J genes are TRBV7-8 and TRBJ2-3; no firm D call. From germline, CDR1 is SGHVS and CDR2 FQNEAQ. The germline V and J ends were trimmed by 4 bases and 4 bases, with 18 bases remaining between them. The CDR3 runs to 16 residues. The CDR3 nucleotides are TGTGCCAGCAGCTCACCTCTACGTTTCAGCCCAGATACGCAGTATTTT. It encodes CASSSPLRFSPDTQYF. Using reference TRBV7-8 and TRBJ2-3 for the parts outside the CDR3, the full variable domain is GAGVSQSPRYKVAKRGQDVALRCDPISGHVSLFWYQQALGQGPEFLTYFQNEAQLDKSGLPSDRFFAERPEGSVSTLKIQRTQQEDSAVYLCASSSPLRFSPDTQYFGPGTRLTVL.

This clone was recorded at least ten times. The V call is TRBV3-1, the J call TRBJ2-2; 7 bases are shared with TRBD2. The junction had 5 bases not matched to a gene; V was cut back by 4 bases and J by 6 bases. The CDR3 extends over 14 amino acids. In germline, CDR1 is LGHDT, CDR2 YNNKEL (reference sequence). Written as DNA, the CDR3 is TGTGCCAGCAGCCGACGGGAGGAACCCGGGGAGCTGTTTTTT. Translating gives CASSRREEPGELFF.

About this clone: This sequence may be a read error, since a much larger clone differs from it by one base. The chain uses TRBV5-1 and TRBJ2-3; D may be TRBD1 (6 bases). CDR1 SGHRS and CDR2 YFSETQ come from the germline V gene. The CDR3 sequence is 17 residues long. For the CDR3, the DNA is TGCGCCAGCAGACTAACCGGGACATCGGTCCCCACAGATGCGCAGTATTTT. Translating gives CASRLTGTSVPTDAQYF.

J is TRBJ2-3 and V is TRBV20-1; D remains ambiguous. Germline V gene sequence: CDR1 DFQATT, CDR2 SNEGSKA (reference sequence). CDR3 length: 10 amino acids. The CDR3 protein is CCVSADTQYF. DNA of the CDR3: TGCTGTGTTAGTGCGGATACGCAGTATTTT.

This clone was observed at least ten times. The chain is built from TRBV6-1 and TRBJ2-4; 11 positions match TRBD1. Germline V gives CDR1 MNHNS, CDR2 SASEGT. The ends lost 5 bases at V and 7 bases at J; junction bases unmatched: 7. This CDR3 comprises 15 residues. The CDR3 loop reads CASSISGQGANIQYF. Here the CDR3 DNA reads TGTGCCAGCAGTATATCAGGACAGGGGGCGAACATTCAGTACTTC.

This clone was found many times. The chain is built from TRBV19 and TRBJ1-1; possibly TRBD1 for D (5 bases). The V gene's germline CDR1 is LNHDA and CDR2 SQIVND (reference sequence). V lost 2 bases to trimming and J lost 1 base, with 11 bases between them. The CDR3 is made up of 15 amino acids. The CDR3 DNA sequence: TGTGCCAGTAGTATAACAGGCTTGGGGAACACTGAAGCTTTCTTT. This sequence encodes CASSITGLGNTEAFF.